Included here is one TCR beta chain sequence, with context. Its antigen is currently unknown. These data come from a study of graft-versus-host responses after intestinal transplantation. Study outcomes and limitations: Peak levels of circulating GvH clones tracked with early post-transplant HvG declines.

The CDR3 has 15 amino acids. Germline CDR1 SGHTA, CDR2 FQGTGA. V lost 1 base and J 3 bases, leaving 12 bases between the germline ends. Processing released intraepithelial and lamina propria lymphocytes from the graft tissue. Profiled with immunoSEQ multiplex PCR; TCRdb holds only in-frame clones, not every one. The sample comprises some 17,000 clones, less than 85% of which are singletons, and about 20% rests with the top ten. V gene TRBV7-3 combines with J gene TRBJ1-2; tentative D call: TRBD1 (5 bases). This TCR was sampled from a human patient who received an intestinal transplant, so some T cells may come from the graft donor. This specimen was ileum tissue, taken roughly 100 days after intestinal transplant. In DNA form, the CDR3 reads TGTGCCAGCAGCTTAAGGGGCACCCGGGACTATGGCTACACCTTC. Encoded protein: CASSLRGTRDYGYTF.